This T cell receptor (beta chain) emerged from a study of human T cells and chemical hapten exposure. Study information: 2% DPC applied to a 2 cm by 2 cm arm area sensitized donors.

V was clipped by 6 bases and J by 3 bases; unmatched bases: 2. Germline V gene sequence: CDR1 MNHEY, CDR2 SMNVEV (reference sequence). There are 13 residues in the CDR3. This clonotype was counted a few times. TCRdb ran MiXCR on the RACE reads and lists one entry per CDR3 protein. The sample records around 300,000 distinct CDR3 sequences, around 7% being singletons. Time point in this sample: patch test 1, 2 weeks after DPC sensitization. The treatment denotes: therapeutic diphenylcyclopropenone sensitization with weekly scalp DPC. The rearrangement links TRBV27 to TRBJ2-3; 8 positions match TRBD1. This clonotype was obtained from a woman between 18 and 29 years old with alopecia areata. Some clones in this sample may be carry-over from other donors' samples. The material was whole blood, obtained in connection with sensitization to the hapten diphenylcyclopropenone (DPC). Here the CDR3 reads CASRHRGTDTQYF. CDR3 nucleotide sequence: TGTGCCAGCAGGCACAGGGGGACAGATACGCAGTATTTT.